This T cell receptor beta chain was retrieved from a study of cytomegalovirus exposure and HLA in healthy donors. Study-wide points: When analyzed later, the rates of TCR association showed variation by HLA locus, with DRB1 the most and HLA-C the fewest. The later analysis indicated that the majority of CMV-associated TCR beta chains appeared HLA-restricted.

CDR3 length equals 13 residues. Per germline, CDR1 KGHSH and CDR2 LQKENI. V gave up 2 bases and J gave up 3 bases, with 8 bases separating them. On this clone: Its antigen is undetermined.

PCR amplification relied on 60 Vbeta primers (plus 13 Jbeta primers). TCRdb keeps only in-frame clones here, not all; method: immunoSEQ multiplex PCR. Found here are about 150,000 clones, about three quarters of them singletons; the top ten hold about 0.66%. The sequenced sample was PBMCs. The chain is built from TRBV18 and TRBJ2-7; D not resolved. The clonotype originates from a male donor in good health and CMV-seronegative. In DNA form, the CDR3 reads TGTGCCAGCTCACCAGGCCAGTTCTACGAGCAGTACTTC. Translating gives CASSPGQFYEQYF.